Listed below are T cell receptor beta chains from one sample, sequenced in a study of T cells in localized non-small cell lung cancer. Profiled with immunoSEQ multiplex PCR; TCRdb holds only in-frame clones, not every one. The data contain 40,000 to 65,000 clones, approximately 80% of them singletons. The source material was peripheral blood mononuclear cells, sampled before any cancer treatment. These receptors came from a man between 35 and 75 years old with stage III lung adenocarcinoma. Both conserved end residues are part of each CDR3. A D gene is named only where the DNA matches it firmly. A clone size is listed for some rows: how often the clone was seen (once, few, many), or a class if it is expanded.

NA	TRBV7-2	TRBJ2-1	TRBD2	CASSLHQGAGEQFF
NA	TRBV6-4	TRBJ2-1	NA	CASSDSGGPGDEQFF
NA	TRBV7-9	TRBJ1-2	TRBD1	CASRLQTGEGYTF
once	TRBV11-1	TRBJ1-1	NA	CASKSQGNTEAFF
NA	TRBV6-5	TRBJ1-2	NA	CASSYGRTVSYGYTF
NA	TRBV7-2	TRBJ1-2	NA	CASSLASTGTSSSYTF
NA	TRBV15	TRBJ1-5	TRBD1	CATAPDRASNQPQHF
NA	TRBV7-8	TRBJ2-7	NA	CASSPLSGQYF
NA	TRBV19	TRBJ2-3	NA	CASSTLTPNTQYF
once	TRBV7-9	TRBJ1-2	TRBD1	CASSFGQGAGGYTF
NA	TRBV7-2	TRBJ1-2	NA	CASSLGSGLVIGYTF
NA	TRBV19	TRBJ2-7	NA	CASSKGRSYEQYF
NA	TRBV5-1	TRBJ1-3	NA	CASSLGGALNSGNTIYF
NA	TRBV18	TRBJ1-1	NA	CASSPIGTEDTEAFF
NA	TRBV25-1	TRBJ2-3	TRBD2	CASSESGGGGDTQYF
NA	TRBV11-2	TRBJ2-5	NA	CASSLGVARETQYF
few	TRBV6-5	TRBJ2-5	TRBD2	CASSYSGGGNKETQYF
once	TRBV6-1	TRBJ2-7	TRBD2	CATERGDSYEQYF
few	TRBV29-1	TRBJ2-3	TRBD1	CSVVTGGATDTQYF
NA	TRBV7-2	TRBJ1-2	NA	CASSWSNYGYTF
NA	TRBV14	TRBJ1-1	NA	CASSQDSTLLNPEAFF
NA	TRBV7-3	TRBJ2-2	NA	CASSLLLNTGELFF
few	TRBV5-4	TRBJ2-1	TRBD2	CASSLALSGGVNEQFF
NA	TRBV13	TRBJ2-3	NA	CASSPRLRPGGTDTQYF
NA	TRBV30	TRBJ2-7	NA	CAWSSGSAYYYEQYF
NA	TRBV6-5	TRBJ1-2	TRBD1	CASSQGQGYGYTF
few	TRBV10-3	TRBJ2-2	TRBD2	CAIGAGGTGELFF
NA	TRBV15	TRBJ1-1	NA	CATSAPSGGEAFF
NA	TRBV7-2	TRBJ2-5	TRBD2	CASSPRTSRETQYF
NA	TRBV19	TRBJ2-5	TRBD1	CASSIMGTGGIGKTQYF
once	TRBV20-1	TRBJ2-7	NA	CSVYEQYF
NA	TRBV7-2	TRBJ2-5	TRBD2	CASSSLAGLETQYF